Shown below are 21 T cell receptor beta chains from a single sample sequenced in a study of cytomegalovirus exposure and HLA in healthy donors. Primers for the PCR totalled 60 Vbeta and 13 Jbeta. Data came from immunoSEQ multiplex PCR; TCRdb stores just in-frame clones and leaves some out. The sample carries 150,000 to 200,000 clones, 55% to 75% recorded once. Sequenced input: PBMCs. The receptor set was obtained from a human donor in good health.

The J gene is TRBJ2-7, the V gene TRBV4-3, with 9 positions matching TRBD2. This CDR3 comprises 15 residues. Trimming cost V 3 bases and J 4 bases; bases outside gene matches: 7. Germline CDR1 LGHNA, CDR2 YSLEER. The DNA for the CDR3 is TGCGCCAGCAGCCACCTTGCGGGGGGGCTGTACGAGCAGTACTTC. It translates to CASSHLAGGLYEQYF.

The V and J genes are TRBV15 and TRBJ2-1; a weak D match, TRBD1 (6 bases). The germline CDR1 and CDR2 sequences are LNHNV and YYDKDF (reference sequence). V was clipped by 6 bases and J by 8 bases, with 17 bases between them. The CDR3 length is 14 residues. The CDR3 is CATRQGWGVDEQFF. The CDR3 coding sequence is TGTGCCACCAGACAGGGTTGGGGTGTTGATGAGCAGTTCTTC.

The chain recombines TRBV7-2 with TRBJ1-1; 7 bases line up with TRBD1. The CDR3 covers 16 residues. Per germline, CDR1 SGHTA and CDR2 FQGNSA. J lost 5 bases, V lost 4 bases, and 13 bases had no gene match. CDR3 coding DNA: TGTGCCAGCAGCTCACCTACAGGGGTGAGGGATACTGAAGCTTTCTTT. This encodes CASSSPTGVRDTEAFF.

This chain uses TRBV9 with TRBJ1-1; D not certain. V was trimmed by 4 bases and J by 1 base, leaving 14 bases between them. The CDR3 totals 15 residues. Germline V gene data show CDR1 as SGDLS and CDR2 as YYNGEE. CDR3 sequence: CASSSHLGENTEAFF. CDR3 nucleotides: TGTGCCAGCAGCTCCCATCTGGGCGAGAACACTGAAGCTTTCTTT.

The V call is TRBV5-1, the J call TRBJ1-1; D gene unclear. The V gene's germline CDR1 is SGHRS and CDR2 YFSETQ. The V gene lost 0 bases and the J gene lost 1 base, with 13 bases spanning the gap. The length of the CDR3 is 16 residues. CDR3 loop: CASSLENAQTNTEAFF. For the CDR3, the DNA is TGCGCCAGCAGCTTGGAGAACGCACAGACGAACACTGAAGCTTTCTTT.

The chain links TRBV5-1 to TRBJ2-7; weak D call: TRBD2 (5 bases). The CDR3 runs 12 residues. Trimming pared 2 bases from V and 6 bases from J, leaving 9 bases between. From germline, CDR1 is SGHRS and CDR2 YFSETQ. The CDR3 DNA follows: TGCGCCAGCAGCTTCCCGGGATTCGAGCAGTACTTC. This sequence encodes CASSFPGFEQYF.

The V call is TRBV6-5, the J call TRBJ1-2; the D is unclear. CDR1 is MNHEY, CDR2 SVGAGI, per germline. V lost 2 bases and J lost 6, with 10 bases in between. This CDR3 region has 13 residues. The CDR3 protein is CASSYGSADGYTF. CDR3 nucleotide sequence: TGTGCCAGCAGTTACGGGTCCGCGGATGGCTACACCTTC.

This chain uses TRBV5-1 with TRBJ1-2; 10 bases fit TRBD1. Trimming took 2 bases from V and 4 from J; bases not matched to a gene: 5. The CDR3 is 15 amino acids. Germline-derived CDR1 and CDR2 are SGHRS and YFSETQ. CDR3 sequence (DNA): TGCGCCAGCAGCTTCGGACAGGGGGAAGGCTATGGCTACACCTTC. Translation: CASSFGQGEGYGYTF.

The chain couples TRBV9 to TRBJ1-1, with a weak D call TRBD1 (6 bases). Germline V gene data show CDR1 as SGDLS and CDR2 as YYNGEE. This CDR3 has 13 amino acids. The V gene lost 0 bases and the J gene lost 3 bases, with 6 bases spanning the gap. CDR3 coding DNA: TGTGCCAGCAGCGTAGAGGGGGACACTGAAGCTTTCTTT. Translating it yields CASSVEGDTEAFF.

This rearrangement joins TRBV7-9 to TRBJ1-3; 8 bases are a match to TRBD1. V trimming: 4 bases; J trimming: 16 bases; junction bases outside the gene matches: 9. Germline CDR1 is SEHNR and CDR2 is FQNEAQ (reference sequence). The CDR3 covers 12 residues. The CDR3 loop reads CASSSSTGADYF. CDR3 DNA sequence: TGTGCCAGCAGCTCCTCGACAGGGGCGGACTATTTT. Full variable domain (rest looked up from reference TRBV7-9 and TRBJ1-3): DTGVSQNPRHKITKRGQNVTFRCDPISEHNRLYWYRQTLGQGPEFLTYFQNEAQLEKSRLLSDRFSAERPKGSFSTLEIQRTEQGDSAMYLCASSSSTGADYFGEGSWLTVV.

This clone was seen a single time. This chain connects TRBV19 to TRBJ2-5; possibly TRBD2 for D (6 bases). The V end lost 1 base, the J end lost 5 bases, and 17 bases lay between the germline ends. The CDR3 runs 16 residues. From germline, CDR1 is LNHDA and CDR2 SQIVND (reference sequence). The CDR3 here is CASSIVAPGVEETQYF. CDR3 DNA: TGTGCCAGTAGTATAGTGGCCCCGGGGGTGGAGGAGACCCAGTACTTC. Variable domain in full (rest from reference TRBV19 and TRBJ2-5): DGGITQSPKYLFRKEGQNVTLSCEQNLNHDAMYWYRQDPGQGLRLIYYSQIVNDFQKGDIAEGYSVSREKKESFPLTVTSAQKNPTAFYLCASSIVAPGVEETQYFGPGTRLLVL.

The CDR3 sequence: CASGPGVPGQTKSNQPQHF. Written as DNA, the CDR3 is TGTGCTAGTGGTCCGGGGGTACCGGGACAGACGAAATCCAATCAGCCCCAGCATTTT. The V call is TRBV12-5, the J call TRBJ1-5; 7 bases map to TRBD1. Germline loops: CDR1 LGHNT, CDR2 FRNRAP. V gave up 5 bases and J gave up 3 bases; unmatched junction bases: 19. This CDR3 is built from 19 residues.

V is TRBV27 and J is TRBJ2-3; D not certain. This CDR3 has 14 amino acids. Germline V gene lookup returns CDR1 MNHEY and CDR2 SMNVEV (reference sequence). V was pared by 6 bases and J by 0 bases, with 10 bases between. The CDR3 DNA sequence: TGTGCCAGCAGCCCCGGTGTAAGCACAGATACGCAGTATTTT. Protein sequence: CASSPGVSTDTQYF.

This chain links TRBV9 with TRBJ2-1; D is perhaps TRBD2 (7 bases). This CDR3 comprises 15 residues. V lost 3 bases and J 2 bases, leaving 12 bases between the germline ends. The germline V gene has CDR1 SGDLS and CDR2 YYNGEE. The CDR3 sequence: CASSGLGGPYNEQFF. CDR3 bases: TGTGCCAGCAGCGGACTCGGGGGGCCCTACAATGAGCAGTTCTTC.

This chain connects TRBV2 to TRBJ2-5; unclear D gene. The CDR3 consists of 12 residues. Germline V gives CDR1 SNHLY, CDR2 FYNNEI. Trimming pared 2 bases from V and 5 bases from J, leaving 6 bases between. The CDR3 here is CASSEFEETQYF. In DNA form, the CDR3 reads TGTGCCAGCAGTGAATTCGAGGAGACCCAGTACTTC.

This clone was picked up one time. The chain uses TRBV9 and TRBJ2-3; 9 bases agree with TRBD2. CDR3 length equals 19 residues. J was trimmed by 0 bases and V by 1 base; bases with no gene match: 12. Germline V gives CDR1 SGDLS, CDR2 YYNGEE. The chain's CDR3 is CASSVWGRGGGGSTDTQYF. The CDR3 DNA reads TGTGCCAGCAGCGTATGGGGGAGGGGCGGGGGGGGAAGCACAGATACGCAGTATTTT.

The chain links TRBV27 to TRBJ1-6; D unclear. V lost 7 bases and J lost 0, with 4 bases in between. The germline CDR1 and CDR2 sequences are MNHEY and SMNVEV (reference sequence). The CDR3 has 13 amino acids. The CDR3 DNA sequence: TGTGCCAGCACGAGCTCCTATAATTCACCCCTCCACTTT. This encodes CASTSSYNSPLHF.

The J gene is TRBJ2-7, the V gene TRBV27; 7 nucleotides align to TRBD2. CDR3 length: 15 residues. The V gene's germline CDR1 is MNHEY and CDR2 SMNVEV (reference sequence). Trimming at V came to 6 bases and at J to 6 bases, leaving 14 bases not matched to a gene. Here the CDR3 reads CASRNLAGGGREQYF. The CDR3 bases are TGTGCCAGCAGAAACCTGGCGGGCGGGGGACGCGAGCAGTACTTC.

The chain joins TRBV5-6 to TRBJ1-1; D unresolved. The CDR3 runs 13 residues. From germline, CDR1 is SGHDT and CDR2 YYEEEE. The V gene lost 1 base and the J gene lost 4 bases, with 8 bases spanning the gap. This CDR3 is CASSLSQLTEAFF. CDR3 DNA sequence: TGTGCCAGCAGCTTGTCACAGCTCACTGAAGCTTTCTTT.

This clone has a handful of counts. CDR3 DNA: TGTGCCAGCAGCTTGCGGGGAGTAATGAACACTGAAGCTTTCTTT. Translated: CASSLRGVMNTEAFF. The chain has TRBV5-4 and TRBJ1-1, with no clear D. This CDR3 comprises 15 residues. Germline V gene lookup returns CDR1 SGHNT and CDR2 YYREEE (reference sequence). V was cut by 1 base and J by 0 bases, with 10 bases left in between.

The V and J genes are TRBV6-5 and TRBJ1-5, with 7 bases that match TRBD1. Unmatched junction bases numbered 8, after V lost 6 bases and J lost 6 bases. The CDR3 extends over 14 amino acids. Germline V gene data show CDR1 as MNHEY and CDR2 as SVGAGI. The CDR3 spells CASSPGGGGQPQHF. CDR3 sequence (DNA): TGTGCCAGCAGCCCCGGAGGGGGCGGTCAGCCCCAGCATTTT.